A single sample gave rise to the 29 T cell receptor beta chains below, sequenced in a study of OX40 agonist ivuxolimab in advanced cancers. TCRdb keeps only in-frame clones here, not all; method: immunoSEQ multiplex PCR. The sample shows some 60,000 clones, roughly 80% of them seen only once. Material: CD4+ or CD8+ T cells sorted from blood, obtained in a trial of the OX40 agonist ivuxolimab. These receptors were obtained from an adult with an advanced solid tumor such as melanoma, head and neck, liver or kidney cancer.

The chain uses TRBV15 and TRBJ2-2, with D unclear. V was clipped by 3 bases and J by 6 bases, with 14 bases between them. The V gene's germline CDR1 is LNHNV and CDR2 YYDKDF (reference sequence). This CDR3 has 15 residues. The CDR3 DNA follows: TGTGCCACCAGCAGGTCACCGGGTTCTCCCGGGGAGCTGTTTTTT. Amino acids: CATSRSPGSPGELFF.

This clone has just a few counts. This chain uses TRBV5-1 with TRBJ2-3; TRBD2 is a possible D gene (5 bases). Looked up from germline, CDR1 is SGHRS and CDR2 is YFSETQ. With 5 bases removed from V and 0 bases from J, the gap between germline ends came to 16 bases. The CDR3 covers 16 residues. The CDR3 region is CASRKSGFTSTDTQYF. The CDR3 DNA sequence: TGCGCCAGCAGGAAATCGGGGTTTACTAGCACAGATACGCAGTATTTT.

The chain combines TRBV5-4 with TRBJ2-1, with 8 bases lining up with TRBD2. The V and J ends lost 4 bases and 4 bases, in that order; junction bases with no gene match: 7. The CDR3 has 15 residues. The germline gives CDR1 SGHNT, CDR2 YYREEE (reference sequence). CDR3 in amino acids: CASSPLAGLYNEQFF. As DNA, the CDR3 is TGTGCCAGCAGCCCCCTAGCGGGCCTTTACAATGAGCAGTTCTTC. Combining the CDR3 with reference TRBV5-4 and TRBJ2-1 gives the whole variable domain ETGVTQSPTHLIKTRGQQVTLRCSSQSGHNTVSWYQQALGQGPQFIFQYYREEENGRGNFPPRFSGLQFPNYSSELNVNALELDDSALYLCASSPLAGLYNEQFFGPGTRLTVL.

The chain employs TRBV6-5 and TRBJ2-5; D is undetermined. The end of the DNA aligns better with TRBJ2-7, so the J call may be wrong. The CDR3 is made up of 13 amino acids. CDR1 and CDR2 (germline): MNHEY, SVGAGI. The CDR3 DNA is TGTGCCAGCCTCAGTGAGGCTCCCTACGAGCAGTACTTC. It encodes CASLSEAPYEQYF.

The chain employs TRBV9 and TRBJ2-3; possible D gene TRBD1, 6 bases. V was shortened by 4 bases and J by 0 bases, with 15 bases between the two germline ends. The germline gives CDR1 SGDLS, CDR2 YYNGEE. The CDR3 loop spans 16 amino acids. The CDR3 reads CASSTSTGSSTDTQYF. CDR3 bases: TGTGCCAGCAGCACCTCGACAGGATCTAGCACAGATACGCAGTATTTT. Full variable domain (missing parts from reference TRBV9 and TRBJ2-3): DSGVTQTPKHLITATGQRVTLRCSPRSGDLSVYWYQQSLDQGLQFLIQYYNGEERAKGNILERFSAQQFPDLHSELNLSSLELGDSALYFCASSTSTGSSTDTQYFGPGTRLTVL.

CDR3 coding DNA: TGCAGCGTTGAAGAGACAATCTCCTACGAGCAGTACTTC. As protein: CSVEETISYEQYF. The chain joins TRBV29-1 to TRBJ2-7; D remains unclear. This CDR3 region has 13 residues. Germline-derived CDR1 and CDR2 are SQVTM and ANQGSEA. Trimming stripped 0 bases from V and 0 bases from J, with 6 bases between.

This clone was counted a few times. The chain carries TRBV4-2 and TRBJ1-2, with 9 bases matching TRBD1. Losses at the gene ends were 3 bases for V and 7 bases for J; bases not matched to a gene: 6. The CDR3 length is 14 residues. The germline V gene encodes CDR1 LGHNA and CDR2 YNFKEQ. CDR3: CASSQTGTGFGYTF. The CDR3 bases are TGTGCCAGCAGCCAGACCGGGACAGGGTTTGGCTACACCTTC.

V gene TRBV30 combines with J gene TRBJ2-1; D is possibly TRBD1 (6 bases). Germline V gene lookup returns CDR1 GTSNPN and CDR2 SVGIG (reference sequence). The CDR3 extends over 16 amino acids. The V and J ends lost 1 base and 0 bases respectively, with 13 bases between them. The chain's CDR3 is CAWSGGHPSSYNEQFF. CDR3 bases: TGTGCCTGGAGTGGGGGACACCCGAGCTCCTACAATGAGCAGTTCTTC.

This chain links TRBV11-1 with TRBJ2-1, with no clear D. The V gene lost 5 bases and the J gene lost 8 bases, with 22 bases spanning the gap. CDR1 SGHAT and CDR2 FQDESV come from the germline V gene (reference sequence). The CDR3 runs 16 residues. The CDR3 is CASSTGRPQTAYEQFF. The CDR3 coding sequence is TGTGCCAGCAGCACTGGACGACCCCAGACCGCGTATGAGCAGTTCTTC.

The chain couples TRBV6-1 to TRBJ1-1; D remains unclear. V was pared by 2 bases and J by 5 bases, with 9 bases between. This CDR3 has 13 residues. Germline V gene lookup returns CDR1 MNHNS and CDR2 SASEGT. CDR3 sequence: CASSEYSGTEAFF. CDR3 DNA sequence: TGTGCCAGCAGTGAATACAGTGGGACTGAAGCTTTCTTT.

The chain uses TRBV14 and TRBJ2-7; no clear D. The CDR3 length is 14 residues. Germline V gene data show CDR1 as SGHDN and CDR2 as FVKESK. Trimming removed 0 bases at V and 3 bases at J, with 9 bases between. The CDR3 DNA reads as TGTGCCAGCAGCCAAGACGGTGACCACTACGAGCAGTACTTC. It translates to CASSQDGDHYEQYF. Looking up the rest from reference TRBV14 and TRBJ2-7 gives the full variable domain: EAGVTQFPSHSVIEKGQTVTLRCDPISGHDNLYWYRRVMGKEIKFLLHFVKESKQDESGMPNNRFLAERTGGTYSTLKVQPAELEDSGVYFCASSQDGDHYEQYFGPGTRLTVT.

The J gene is TRBJ2-1, the V gene TRBV7-9; D call uncertain. The germline V gene has CDR1 SEHNR and CDR2 FQNEAQ (reference sequence). This CDR3 has 15 residues. Trimming shortened V by 3 bases and J by 7 bases, and 16 bases separated the two germline ends. In nucleotides, the CDR3 is TGTGCCAGCAGCTTTGGAATTCCGACTTGGAATGAGCAGTTCTTC. This translates into CASSFGIPTWNEQFF. The entire variable domain, with the rest obtained from reference TRBV7-9 and TRBJ2-1, is as follows: DTGVSQNPRHKITKRGQNVTFRCDPISEHNRLYWYRQTLGQGPEFLTYFQNEAQLEKSRLLSDRFSAERPKGSFSTLEIQRTEQGDSAMYLCASSFGIPTWNEQFFGPGTRLTVL.

The chain couples TRBV4-1 to TRBJ2-1; 15 positions match TRBD2. V shed 7 bases, J shed 12 bases, and the junction held 7 bases outside the gene matches. The CDR3 totals 14 residues. Germline V CDR1 and CDR2: MGHRA, YSYEKL. CDR3 residues: CASTWTSGREGQFF. The CDR3 DNA reads TGCGCCAGCACTTGGACTAGCGGGAGGGAGGGGCAGTTCTTC.

The V gene is TRBV5-1, the J gene TRBJ2-5, with D perhaps TRBD1 (6 bases). Looked up from germline, CDR1 is SGHRS and CDR2 is YFSETQ. V gave up 4 bases and J gave up 4 bases, with 8 bases separating them. The CDR3 runs to 12 residues. DNA for the CDR3: TGCGCCAGCAGCATACAGGGAGAGACCCAGTACTTC. Its protein product is CASSIQGETQYF.

V is TRBV11-2 and J is TRBJ2-1; 7 nucleotides align to TRBD2. The length of the CDR3 is 17 residues. From germline, CDR1 is SGHAT and CDR2 FQNNGV. V trimming: 5 bases; J trimming: 9 bases; junction bases outside the gene matches: 19. CDR3 in amino acids: CASSPPPRTSDLIEQFF. The CDR3 nucleotides read TGTGCCAGCAGCCCCCCGCCCCGGACTAGTGACTTGATTGAGCAGTTCTTC.

This chain joins TRBV27 and TRBJ2-1, with D perhaps TRBD2 (5 bases). The germline CDR1 and CDR2 sequences are MNHEY and SMNVEV (reference sequence). The V and J ends lost 0 bases and 7 bases respectively, with 10 bases between them. The CDR3 length is 14 residues. CDR3 loop: CASSLSRATNEQFF. In nucleotides, the CDR3 is TGTGCCAGCAGTTTATCGAGGGCTACTAATGAGCAGTTCTTC.

Only one count was recorded for this clone. Other DNA sequences of this sample code for an identical CDR3. CDR3 nucleotide sequence: TGCGCCAGCAGCTTGGAAGGGGGCTCCTACAATGAGCAGTTCTTC. Translated, it gives CASSLEGGSYNEQFF. The chain has TRBV5-1 and TRBJ2-1, with D maybe TRBD1 (6 bases). Looked up from germline, CDR1 is SGHRS and CDR2 is YFSETQ. The CDR3 spans 15 residues. V was pared by 0 bases and J by 0 bases, with 7 bases between.

J is TRBJ2-1 and V is TRBV5-1; D uncertain. Germline V gene data show CDR1 as SGHRS and CDR2 as YFSETQ. There are 13 residues in the CDR3. V was cut by 5 bases and J by 5 bases, with 11 bases left in between. CDR3 sequence (DNA): TGCGCCAGCAGACCTAATACCCACAATGAGCAGTTCTTC. Residues: CASRPNTHNEQFF.

The chain recombines TRBV6-1 with TRBJ2-1, with TRBD2 as a possible D gene (6 bases). CDR1 is MNHNS and CDR2 is SASEGT in the germline V gene. CDR3 length: 15 amino acids. V was cut by 1 base and J by 8 bases, with 15 bases left in between. In nucleotides, the CDR3 is TGTGCCAGCAGTGAAGGGGGACTGGTGGTCGATGAGCAGTTCTTC. Protein product: CASSEGGLVVDEQFF.

The rearrangement links TRBV15 to TRBJ2-5; TRBD2 matches 8 bases. This CDR3 comprises 16 residues. The V gene end was trimmed by 0 bases and the J gene end by 5 bases; junction bases not matched to a gene: 8. CDR1 is LNHNV and CDR2 is YYDKDF in the germline V gene (reference sequence). The CDR3 spells CATSRDDEAGEETQYF. CDR3 nucleotides: TGTGCCACCAGCAGAGATGATGAAGCGGGAGAGGAGACCCAGTACTTC.

This chain joins TRBV2 and TRBJ2-1; D gene uncertain. The length of the CDR3 is 13 residues. Deletions cut 7 bases from V and 10 bases from J, with 17 bases between. The germline gives CDR1 SNHLY, CDR2 FYNNEI. In DNA form, the CDR3 reads TGTGCCAGCACCCGACGCCCTCTGCAGGAGCAGTTCTTC. It is translated as CASTRRPLQEQFF.

The rearrangement links TRBV19 to TRBJ2-3; TRBD2 aligns across 7 bases. The CDR3 is made up of 14 amino acids. The V and J ends lost 3 bases and 3 bases, in that order; junction bases with no gene match: 3. In germline, CDR1 is LNHDA, CDR2 SQIVND (reference sequence). The CDR3 loop is CASSIGGSTDTQYF. Written as DNA, the CDR3 is TGTGCCAGTAGTATCGGCGGGAGTACAGATACGCAGTATTTT.

As for this clone: Other DNA sequences in this sample translate to the same CDR3. The rearrangement uses TRBV7-9 and TRBJ1-2; TRBD1 agrees at 9 bases. The V and J ends lost 5 bases and 4 bases, in that order; junction bases with no gene match: 8. This CDR3 has 15 amino acids. The germline CDR1 and CDR2 sequences are SEHNR and FQNEAQ (reference sequence). CDR3 loop: CASSPWGQGGYGYTF. DNA for the CDR3: TGTGCCAGCAGCCCCTGGGGACAGGGAGGCTATGGCTACACCTTC.

CDR3 sequence reads: CASSPQTSVTDQETQYF. DNA for the CDR3: TGTGCCAGCTCACCTCAGACTAGCGTAACCGACCAAGAGACCCAGTACTTC. The chain employs TRBV18 and TRBJ2-5; 8 bases match TRBD2. The V gene's germline CDR1 is KGHSH and CDR2 LQKENI. After removal of 3 bases from V and 0 bases from J, the junction contained 9 bases not matched to a gene. The CDR3 extends over 17 amino acids.

This clone was counted a few times. V is TRBV4-3 and J is TRBJ2-7; no definite D call. The CDR3 is 13 residues long. V lost 1 base and J lost 5, with 9 bases in between. Germline V gives CDR1 LGHNA, CDR2 YSLEER. In nucleotides, the CDR3 is TGCGCCAGCAGCCAAGGGTGGGGTGACGAGCAGTACTTC. Its translation is CASSQGWGDEQYF.

This clone was observed a handful of times. One junction end does not reproduce the germline sequence, and a read error may be involved. The chain joins TRBV2 to TRBJ1-2, with D unclear. CDR3 length: 13 amino acids. Germline loops: CDR1 SNHLY, CDR2 FYNNEI. CDR3 region: CASSDMRVFGSVF. The CDR3 DNA sequence: TGTGCCAGCAGTGATATGAGAGTCTTCGGTTCAGTCTTC.

This clone was seen a few times. The chain has TRBV5-1 and TRBJ2-1, with D uncertain. Germline V gene data show CDR1 as SGHRS and CDR2 as YFSETQ. Trimming stripped 3 bases from V and 4 bases from J, with 8 bases between. The CDR3 runs to 13 residues. Written as DNA, the CDR3 is TGCGCCAGCAGCTATGACGGGTACAATGAGCAGTTCTTC. Its translation is CASSYDGYNEQFF. The full variable domain, rest sourced from reference TRBV5-1 and TRBJ2-1, is KAGVTQTPRYLIKTRGQQVTLSCSPISGHRSVSWYQQTPGQGLQFLFEYFSETQRNKGNFPGRFSGRQFSNSRSEMNVSTLELGDSALYLCASSYDGYNEQFFGPGTRLTVL.

This chain connects TRBV4-3 to TRBJ1-3; no reliable D call. The CDR3 extends over 17 amino acids. Germline CDR1 LGHNA, CDR2 YSLEER. Trimming left V 1 base short and J 2 bases short, with 15 bases between. CDR3 amino acids: CASSQAPKQDAGNTIYF. For the CDR3, the DNA is TGCGCCAGCAGCCAAGCACCCAAGCAGGACGCTGGAAACACCATATATTTT.

The chain is built from TRBV7-8 and TRBJ1-4; 7 bases line up with TRBD1. This CDR3 has 15 residues. Germline-derived CDR1 and CDR2 are SGHVS and FQNEAQ. J was trimmed by 4 bases and V by 4 bases; bases with no gene match: 6. CDR3 bases: TGTGCCAGCAGCTCCGGGACAGCCAATAATGAAAAACTGTTTTTT. Amino acids: CASSSGTANNEKLFF.